The rows below give T cell receptor beta chains drawn from one sample of a study of metastatic and nonmetastatic thyroid tumors. Through MiXCR, TCRdb re-clonotyped the PCR reads. The data show 8,000 to 10,000 clones, roughly 31% seen once. Sequenced: adjacent normal tissue. These TCRs come from a female donor with papillary thyroid cancer or a benign thyroid nodule (not recorded which). Some clones in this sample may be carry-over from other donors' samples. The CDR3 runs from the conserved cysteine through the conserved F or W. D genes are given only for firm matches. Only some rows state a clone size, as once, few, many or a class for expanded clones.

V gene: TRBV30
clone size: -
J gene: TRBJ1-2
D gene: TRBD1
CDR3 DNA: TGTGCCTGGAGGGATGACAGGGTCCCCTATGGCTACACCTTC
CDR3 protein: CAWRDDRVPYGYTF

V gene: TRBV6-1
clone size: -
J gene: TRBJ1-1
D gene: -
CDR3 DNA: TGTGCCACAAAGAAAGGTACTGAAGCTTTCTTT
CDR3 protein: CATKKGTEAFF

V gene: TRBV20-1
clone size: few
J gene: TRBJ2-3
D gene: TRBD2
CDR3 DNA: TGCAGTGCTAGCCGCCCTAGCGGGGGGGCGTTAGATACGCAGTATTTT
CDR3 protein: CSASRPSGGALDTQYF

V gene: TRBV6-5
clone size: many
J gene: TRBJ1-1
D gene: TRBD1
CDR3 DNA: TGTGCCAGCAGTTACTCGAACCAGGGGGGGTCTGAAGCTTTCTTT
CDR3 protein: CASSYSNQGGSEAFF

V gene: TRBV20-1
clone size: -
J gene: TRBJ1-6
D gene: -
CDR3 DNA: TGCAGTGCTAGAGATGAAGGGAGCTCCTATAATTCACCCCTCCACTTT
CDR3 protein: CSARDEGSSYNSPLHF

V gene: TRBV2
clone size: -
J gene: TRBJ1-5
D gene: -
CDR3 DNA: TGTGCCAGCAGTTACCAGGGTGGTCAGCCCCAGCATTTT
CDR3 protein: CASSYQGGQPQHF

V gene: TRBV4-2
clone size: few
J gene: TRBJ2-3
D gene: TRBD2
CDR3 DNA: TGTGCCAGCAGCAGAACTAGCGGGAGGTTATCAGATACGCAGTATTTT
CDR3 protein: CASSRTSGRLSDTQYF

V gene: TRBV28
clone size: few
J gene: TRBJ2-2
D gene: -
CDR3 DNA: TGTGCCAGCAGATACCAAGCCCGGACCGGGGAGCTGTTTTTT
CDR3 protein: CASRYQARTGELFF

V gene: TRBV4-1
clone size: -
J gene: TRBJ2-2
D gene: TRBD1
CDR3 DNA: TGCGCCAGCAGCCACGCCCAGGGGGCTTACACCGGGGAGCTGTTTTTT
CDR3 protein: CASSHAQGAYTGELFF

V gene: TRBV6-1
clone size: -
J gene: TRBJ2-5
D gene: -
CDR3 DNA: TGTGCCAGCAGTGGACAGGGCTCGCCGGGGGGCGAGACCCAGTACTTC
CDR3 protein: CASSGQGSPGGETQYF

V gene: TRBV28
clone size: -
J gene: TRBJ2-7
D gene: TRBD2
CDR3 DNA: TGTGCCAGCAGTTGGCCCCCAAATAGCGGGGGTGTCGAGCAGTACTTC
CDR3 protein: CASSWPPNSGGVEQYF

V gene: TRBV14
clone size: medium-sized
J gene: TRBJ1-1
D gene: -
CDR3 DNA: TGTGCCAGCAGCCAATGGGCAGGGGTAACTGAAGCTTTCTTT
CDR3 protein: CASSQWAGVTEAFF